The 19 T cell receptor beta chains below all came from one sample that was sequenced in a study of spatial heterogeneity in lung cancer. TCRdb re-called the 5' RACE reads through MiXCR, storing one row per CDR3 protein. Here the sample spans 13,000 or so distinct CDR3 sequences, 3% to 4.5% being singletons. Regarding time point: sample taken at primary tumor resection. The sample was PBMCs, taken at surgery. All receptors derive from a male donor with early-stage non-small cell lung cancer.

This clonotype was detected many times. The CDR3 DNA sequence: TGCAGTGCCCGACTAGCGAAATACAATGAGCAGTTCTTC. Amino acids: CSARLAKYNEQFF. This chain links TRBV20-1 with TRBJ2-1; the match to TRBD2 covers 8 bases. Germline CDR1 DFQATT, CDR2 SNEGSKA (reference sequence). J gave up 4 bases and V 6 bases, and 5 bases lay outside the gene matches. The CDR3 consists of 13 residues.

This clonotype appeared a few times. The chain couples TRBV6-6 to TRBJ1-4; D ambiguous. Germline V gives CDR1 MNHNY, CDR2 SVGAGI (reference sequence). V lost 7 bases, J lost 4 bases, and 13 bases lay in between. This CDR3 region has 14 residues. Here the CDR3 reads CASISWARNEKLFF. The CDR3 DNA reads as TGTGCCAGCATCAGCTGGGCCCGTAATGAAAAACTGTTTTTT.

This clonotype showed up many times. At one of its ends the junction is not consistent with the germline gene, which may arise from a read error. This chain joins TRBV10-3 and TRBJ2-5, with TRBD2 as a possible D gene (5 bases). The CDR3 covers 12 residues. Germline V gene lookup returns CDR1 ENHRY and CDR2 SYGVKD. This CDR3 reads CASERPGEIQYF. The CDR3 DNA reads TGTGCCTCGGAGCGGCCGGGTGAGATCCAGTACTTC.

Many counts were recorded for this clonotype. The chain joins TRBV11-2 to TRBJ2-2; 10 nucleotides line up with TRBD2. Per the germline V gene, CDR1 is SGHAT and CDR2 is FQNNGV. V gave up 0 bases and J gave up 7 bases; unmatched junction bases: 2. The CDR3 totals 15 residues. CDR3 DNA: TGTGCCAGCAGCTTAGAAGCGGGAGGGCACGGGGAGCTGTTTTTT. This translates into CASSLEAGGHGELFF.

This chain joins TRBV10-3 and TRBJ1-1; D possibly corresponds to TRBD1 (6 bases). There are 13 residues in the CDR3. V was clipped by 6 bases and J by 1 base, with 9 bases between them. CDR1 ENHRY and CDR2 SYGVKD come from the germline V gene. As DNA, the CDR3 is TGTGCCATCAGCTTACAGGGGAACACTGAAGCTTTCTTT. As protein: CAISLQGNTEAFF.

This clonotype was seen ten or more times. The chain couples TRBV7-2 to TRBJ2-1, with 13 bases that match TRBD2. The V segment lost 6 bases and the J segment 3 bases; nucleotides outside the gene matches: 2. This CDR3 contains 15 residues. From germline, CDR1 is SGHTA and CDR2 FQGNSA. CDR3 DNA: TGTGCCAGCAGTCGACTAGCGGGAGGCTACAATGAGCAGTTCTTC. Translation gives CASSRLAGGYNEQFF.

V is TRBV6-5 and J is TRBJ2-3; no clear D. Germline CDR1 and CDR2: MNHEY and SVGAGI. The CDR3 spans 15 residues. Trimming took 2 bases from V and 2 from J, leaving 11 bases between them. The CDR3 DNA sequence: TGTGCCAGCAGTTACGGCACGACGTACACAGATACGCAGTATTTT. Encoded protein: CASSYGTTYTDTQYF.

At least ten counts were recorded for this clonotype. CDR3 region: CASKPGQGLYEQYF. The CDR3 DNA reads TGTGCCAGCAAACCGGGACAGGGACTATACGAGCAGTACTTC. This chain joins TRBV12-3 or TRBV12-4 and TRBJ2-7; 9 bases map to TRBD1. The CDR3 totals 14 residues. Trimming at V came to 7 bases and at J to 4 bases, leaving 8 bases not matched to a gene.

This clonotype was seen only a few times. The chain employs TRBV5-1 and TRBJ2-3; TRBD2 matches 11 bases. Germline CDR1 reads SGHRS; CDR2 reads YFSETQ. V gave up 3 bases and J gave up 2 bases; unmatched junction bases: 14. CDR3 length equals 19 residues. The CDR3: CASSWAPGLAEGPTDTQYF. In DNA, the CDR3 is TGCGCCAGCAGCTGGGCCCCGGGACTAGCGGAAGGCCCCACAGATACGCAGTATTTT. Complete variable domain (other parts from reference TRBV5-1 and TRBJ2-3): KAGVTQTPRYLIKTRGQQVTLSCSPISGHRSVSWYQQTPGQGLQFLFEYFSETQRNKGNFPGRFSGRQFSNSRSEMNVSTLELGDSALYLCASSWAPGLAEGPTDTQYFGPGTRLTVL.

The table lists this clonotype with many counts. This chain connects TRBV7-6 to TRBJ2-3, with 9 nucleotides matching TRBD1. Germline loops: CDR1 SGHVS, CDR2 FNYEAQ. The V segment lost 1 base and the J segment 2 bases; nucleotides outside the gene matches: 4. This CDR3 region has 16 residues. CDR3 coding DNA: TGTGCCAGCAGCTTAGATGGGACAGGGTACACAGATACGCAGTATTTT. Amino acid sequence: CASSLDGTGYTDTQYF.

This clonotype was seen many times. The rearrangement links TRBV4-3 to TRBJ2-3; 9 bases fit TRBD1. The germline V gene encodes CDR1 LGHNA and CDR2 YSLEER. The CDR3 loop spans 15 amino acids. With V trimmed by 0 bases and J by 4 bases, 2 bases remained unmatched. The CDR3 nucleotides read TGCGCCAGCAGCCAAGATCGACAGGGGGCAGATACGCAGTATTTT. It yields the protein CASSQDRQGADTQYF.

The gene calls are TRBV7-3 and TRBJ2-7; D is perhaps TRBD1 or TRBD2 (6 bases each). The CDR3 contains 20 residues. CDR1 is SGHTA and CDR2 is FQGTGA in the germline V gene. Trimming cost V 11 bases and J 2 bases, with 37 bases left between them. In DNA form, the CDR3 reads TGTGCCCCGACCCCGGCCCCGAGGGGGGACGCAGCACTTCTAACCTACGAGCAGTACTTC. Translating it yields CAPTPAPRGDAALLTYEQYF.

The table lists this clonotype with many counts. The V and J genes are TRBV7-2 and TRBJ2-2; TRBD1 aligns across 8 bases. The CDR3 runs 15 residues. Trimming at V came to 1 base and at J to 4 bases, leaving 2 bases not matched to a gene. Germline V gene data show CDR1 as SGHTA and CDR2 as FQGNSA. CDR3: CASSLVTGGTGELFF. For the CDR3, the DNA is TGTGCCAGCAGCTTAGTAACAGGGGGCACCGGGGAGCTGTTTTTT.

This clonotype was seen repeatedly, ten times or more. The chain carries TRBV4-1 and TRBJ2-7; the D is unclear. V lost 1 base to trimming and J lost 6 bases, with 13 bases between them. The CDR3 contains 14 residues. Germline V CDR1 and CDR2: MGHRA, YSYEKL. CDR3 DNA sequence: TGCGCCAGCAGCCAAGGGGCCCCGCTCCGCGAGCAGTACTTC. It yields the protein CASSQGAPLREQYF.

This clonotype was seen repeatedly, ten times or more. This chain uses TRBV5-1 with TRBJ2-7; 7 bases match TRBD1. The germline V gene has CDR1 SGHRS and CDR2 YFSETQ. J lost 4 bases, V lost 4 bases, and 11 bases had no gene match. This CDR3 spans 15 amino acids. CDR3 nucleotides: TGCGCCAGCAGCCTTGCCCTGCCAGGGGGTTACGAGCAGTACTTC. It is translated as CASSLALPGGYEQYF.

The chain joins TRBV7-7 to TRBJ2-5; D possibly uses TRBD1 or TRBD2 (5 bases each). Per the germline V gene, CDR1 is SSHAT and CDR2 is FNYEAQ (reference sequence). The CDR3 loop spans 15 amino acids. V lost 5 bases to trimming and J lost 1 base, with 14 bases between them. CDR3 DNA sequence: TGTGCCAGCAGCCAGGGATCGGGGCCCCAAGAGACCCAGTACTTC. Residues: CASSQGSGPQETQYF.

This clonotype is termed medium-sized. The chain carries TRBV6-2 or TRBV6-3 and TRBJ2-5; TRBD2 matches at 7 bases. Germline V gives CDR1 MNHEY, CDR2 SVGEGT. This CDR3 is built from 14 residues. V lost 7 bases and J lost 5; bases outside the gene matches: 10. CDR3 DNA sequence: TGTGCCAGCACCCATCGTCGGGGAGGGGAGACCCAGTACTTC. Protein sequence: CASTHRRGGETQYF.

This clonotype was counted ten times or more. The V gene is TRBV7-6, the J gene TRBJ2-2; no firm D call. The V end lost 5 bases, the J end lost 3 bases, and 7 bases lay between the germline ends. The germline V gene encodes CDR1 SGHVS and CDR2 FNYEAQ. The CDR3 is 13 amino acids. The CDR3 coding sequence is TGTGCCAGCAGCCAACGCGACACCGGGGAGCTGTTTTTT. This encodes CASSQRDTGELFF. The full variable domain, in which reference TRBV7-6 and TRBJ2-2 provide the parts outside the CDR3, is GAGVSQSPRYKVTKRGQDVALRCDPISGHVSLYWYRQALGQGPEFLTYFNYEAQQDKSGLPNDRFSAERPEGSISTLTIQRTEQRDSAMYRCASSQRDTGELFFGEGSRLTVL.

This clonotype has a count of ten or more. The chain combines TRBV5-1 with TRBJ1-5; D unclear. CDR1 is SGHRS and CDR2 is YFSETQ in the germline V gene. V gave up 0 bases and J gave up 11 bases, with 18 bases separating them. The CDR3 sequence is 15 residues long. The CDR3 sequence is CASSLAGGGSSTQHF. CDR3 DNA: TGCGCCAGCAGCTTGGCCGGCGGCGGGTCATCGACCCAGCATTTT.